The sample holds one count of the clone carrying this T cell receptor beta chain. Its specificity is not known. This specimen belongs to a study of early T cells in non-severe SARS-CoV-2 infection. Looking at the study overall: Sequencing input comprised bulk RNA from unsorted whole blood; chain pairing was not available.

Per the germline V gene, CDR1 is GTSNPN and CDR2 is SVGIG (reference sequence). The CDR3 is made up of 13 amino acids. Trimming cost V 4 bases and J 4 bases, with 14 bases left between them. Study-level results: A preference for anti-spike CD8 responses marked VDJdb matching, which missed private and CD4 specificities.

Unique molecular identifiers were added to individual cDNA molecules. TCRdb fed the 5' RACE reads into MiXCR, producing one record per CDR3 protein. The sample carries about 56,000 distinct CDR3 sequences, about 15% recorded once. The chain couples TRBV30 to TRBJ2-7; TRBD1 or TRBD2 may be the D gene (6 bases each). The TCR sequence derives from an adult who was a healthcare worker with PCR-confirmed SARS-CoV-2 infection or an uninfected control (not recorded which). The sample in question was whole blood, obtained at baseline. CDR3 in amino acids: CAWNTGGGYEQYF. CDR3 DNA sequence: TGTGCCTGGAACACCGGAGGGGGGTACGAGCAGTACTTC.